This T cell receptor (beta chain) appears in the sequencing data of a study of CD8 T cells in Susac syndrome. The RNA input was roughly 0.45 to 1 ug, and it was reverse transcribed with random hexamers. TCRdb redid the calling of the immunoSEQ multiplex PCR reads with MiXCR, one entry per CDR3 protein. This repertoire shows 300,000 or so distinct CDR3 sequences, about 90% found once; its top ten account for over 0.05%. Per germline, CDR1 SNHLY and CDR2 FYNNEI. V was clipped by 2 bases and J by 8 bases, with 12 bases between them. The CDR3 consists of 14 residues. General study points: That the number of individuals in its TCR sequencing and HLA analysis was relatively small was acknowledged by the study.

The multiple sclerosis controls comprised treatment-naive patients whose relapsing-remitting disease was stable or active. About this clonotype: The antigen remains unidentified.

The sample comprised CD4+ T cells from PBMCs. The receptor was isolated from a human donor with multiple sclerosis. The V and J genes are TRBV2 and TRBJ1-4; tentatively, D is TRBD1 (5 bases). The DNA of the CDR3 is TGTGCCAGCAGTGAACGGGGGTTGAGGGAAAAACTGTTTTTT. It is translated as CASSERGLREKLFF.